The text below deals with one T cell receptor (beta chain). Amplified TCR beta CDR3 regions came from RNA transcripts. The HTBI set primed first-round TCR CDR3 RT-PCR. MiXCR, run by TCRdb on the multiplex PCR reads, gives a single entry per CDR3 protein. Of just over 550,000 distinct CDR3 sequences listed, about 45% are singletons. Patients aged 18 to 65 with hyperthyroidism were newly diagnosed, with duration under 2 months. The data were taken from a study of T cells in Graves' hyperthyroidism and ophthalmopathy. V shed 5 bases, J shed 6 bases, and the junction held 12 bases outside the gene matches. The CDR3 has 15 residues. Germline CDR1 and CDR2: SGHTA and FQGTGA.

Sequenced: peripheral blood or thyroid tissue (not recorded which). The TCR sequence derives from a woman aged 18-29 years with Graves' hyperthyroidism. This rearrangement joins TRBV7-3 to TRBJ1-1; TRBD1 agrees at 7 bases. The CDR3 loop reads CASSVSGGVIAEAFF. Written as DNA, the CDR3 is TGTGCCAGCAGCGTGTCAGGGGGGGTGATCGCTGAAGCTTTCTTT.